The T cell receptor (beta chain) described here comes from a study of human T cells and chemical hapten exposure. Study summary: The sensitizing agent was 2% DPC, placed on about 2 cm by about 2 cm of upper inner arm skin. Study observations and caveats: DPC sensitization did not alter TCRs above 1 in 1000 frequency. Significantly more large CDR3 similarity clusters were formed by expanded TCRs than by controls.

Unmatched junction bases numbered 8, after V lost 5 bases and J lost 4 bases. CDR1 DFQATT and CDR2 SNEGSKA come from the germline V gene (reference sequence). This CDR3 has 15 residues. Study processing details: The median was roughly 91,000 TCRs per sample, ranging about 20,000 to 700,000. TCRdb reprocessed the RACE reads with MiXCR, giving one entry per CDR3 protein. The V and J calls and clone size come from TCRdb's table, not from the authors' own analysis. The sample includes some 200,000 distinct CDR3 sequences, roughly 30% of them seen just once. The time point is: pre-sensitization, week 0. Indicated treatment: therapeutic diphenylcyclopropenone sensitization with weekly scalp DPC. A word on this clonotype: Its specificity is unknown.

Sample: whole blood, taken in connection with sensitization to the hapten diphenylcyclopropenone (DPC). This sequence joins TRBV20-1 and TRBJ2-1; TRBD2 agrees at 10 bases. This receptor was obtained from a woman younger than 45 with alopecia areata. Some clones in this sample may be carry-over from other donors' samples. CDR3 nucleotides: TGCAGTGCTCCAATTAGCGGGAGGACTTACAATGAGCAGTTCTTC. Protein sequence: CSAPISGRTYNEQFF.